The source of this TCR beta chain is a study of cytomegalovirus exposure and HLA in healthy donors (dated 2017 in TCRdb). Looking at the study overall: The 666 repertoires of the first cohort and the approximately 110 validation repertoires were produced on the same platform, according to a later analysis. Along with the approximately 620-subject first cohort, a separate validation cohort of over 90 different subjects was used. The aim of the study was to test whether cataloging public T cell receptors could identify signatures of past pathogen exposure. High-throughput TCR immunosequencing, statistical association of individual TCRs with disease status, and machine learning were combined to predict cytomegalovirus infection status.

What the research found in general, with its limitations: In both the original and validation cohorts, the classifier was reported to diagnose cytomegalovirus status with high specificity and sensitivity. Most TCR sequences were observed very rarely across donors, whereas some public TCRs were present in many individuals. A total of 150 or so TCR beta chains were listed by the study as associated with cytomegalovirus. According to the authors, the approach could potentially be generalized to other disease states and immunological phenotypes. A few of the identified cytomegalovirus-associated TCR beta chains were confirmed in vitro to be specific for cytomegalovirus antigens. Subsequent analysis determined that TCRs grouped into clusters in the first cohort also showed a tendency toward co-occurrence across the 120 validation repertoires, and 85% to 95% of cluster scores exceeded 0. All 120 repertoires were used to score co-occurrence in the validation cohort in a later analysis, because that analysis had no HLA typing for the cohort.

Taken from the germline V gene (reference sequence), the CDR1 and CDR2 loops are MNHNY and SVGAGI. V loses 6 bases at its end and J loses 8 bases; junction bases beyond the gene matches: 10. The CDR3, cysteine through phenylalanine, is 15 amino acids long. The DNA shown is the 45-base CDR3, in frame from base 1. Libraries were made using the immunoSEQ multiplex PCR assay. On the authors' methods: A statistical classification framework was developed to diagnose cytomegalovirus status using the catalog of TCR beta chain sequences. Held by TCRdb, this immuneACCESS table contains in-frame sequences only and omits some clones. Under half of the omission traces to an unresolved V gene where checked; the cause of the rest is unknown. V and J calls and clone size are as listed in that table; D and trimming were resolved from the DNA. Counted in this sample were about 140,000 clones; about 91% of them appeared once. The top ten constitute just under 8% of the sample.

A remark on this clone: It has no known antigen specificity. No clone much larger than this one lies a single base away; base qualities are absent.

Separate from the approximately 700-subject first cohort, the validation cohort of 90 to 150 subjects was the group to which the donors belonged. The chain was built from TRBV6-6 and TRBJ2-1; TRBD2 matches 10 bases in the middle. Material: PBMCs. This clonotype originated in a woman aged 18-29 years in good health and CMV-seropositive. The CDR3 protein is CASSNKREGVDEQFF. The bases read TGTGCCAGCAGCAACAAGCGGGAGGGAGTGGATGAGCAGTTCTTC.